A single sample gave rise to the 2 T cell receptor beta chains below, sequenced in a study of shared clonotypes between healthy human individuals (dated by TCRdb to the early 2020s). CD8 naive samples were obtained by positive selection for CCR7 among CD45RO-negative cells, yielding a CD45RA+CCR7+ population from which TemRA cells were excluded. Libraries came from the immunoSEQ multiplex PCR assay. The clones in this table, taken by TCRdb from immuneACCESS, are in-frame only. Not every clone is retained; where verified, under half of the shortfall comes from an unresolved V gene, and the cause of the rest is unknown. The sample data list around 2,100,000 clones, and just under 95% of these were observed just once. The ten largest clones add up to 1% to 1.5% of the sample. The sample was naive CD8+ T cells sorted from blood. The cell subset or site label, read with the paper, signifies: CD45RA+CCR7+. Receptors originate from a man younger than 35 in good health.

The chain couples TRBV28 to TRBJ1-1; tentatively, D is TRBD1 (5 bases). Germline values: CDR1 MDHEN, CDR2 SYDVKM. CDR3 length: 16 residues. V was pared by 5 bases and J by 0 bases, with 16 bases between. The CDR3 protein is CASSRLKTDLNTEAFF. DNA for the CDR3: TGTGCCAGCAGTCGACTAAAGACAGATTTGAACACTGAAGCTTTCTTT.

The rearrangement uses TRBV29-1 and TRBJ1-2; D remains ambiguous. V gave up 8 bases and J gave up 5 bases, with 9 bases separating them. Germline CDR1 SQVTM, CDR2 ANQGSEA. The CDR3 is 10 amino acids. The CDR3 nucleotides read TGCAGCATCGAAAAGTATGGCTACACCTTC. Residues: CSIEKYGYTF.